A selection of T cell receptor beta chains follows, all from one sample in a study of ipilimumab plus nivolumab after autologous stem cell transplantation. Method: immunoSEQ multiplex PCR; TCRdb's copy keeps in-frame clones and lacks some. Counted here are about 21,000 clones, 70% to 85% occurring once; the ten biggest clones make up roughly a fifth. Sequencing used PBMCs, obtained in a trial of ipilimumab plus nivolumab as post-transplant consolidation. These receptors originate from a male donor with diffuse large B-cell lymphoma. Each CDR3 is given with its conserved first and last residue. A D gene is named only where the DNA matches it firmly. The listing skips clone size in some rows; elsewhere it reads once, few, many or a size class.

v_call	j_call	d_call	clone_size	cdr3_nt	cdr3_aa
TRBV9	TRBJ2-7	.	.	TGTGCCAGCAGCGAGGGCGGCGAGCAGTACTTC	CASSEGGEQYF
TRBV5-8	TRBJ1-5	TRBD1	once	TGTGCCAGCAGCACAACAGGGGGCGCGTCCCAGCCCCAGCATTTT	CASSTTGGASQPQHF
TRBV5-1	TRBJ2-5	TRBD2	.	TGCGCCAGCAGCTTGACTAGCGGGGGGGCCCAAGAGACCCAGTACTTC	CASSLTSGGAQETQYF
TRBV23-1	TRBJ1-6	TRBD1	once	TGCGCCAGCATTCCTGATCAGGGGGCAAGGTCACCCCTCCACTTT	CASIPDQGARSPLHF
TRBV6-1	TRBJ2-1	TRBD1	.	TGTGCCAGCAGGACAGGGGCCAGCTCCTACAATGAGCAGTTCTTC	CASRTGASSYNEQFF
TRBV5-6	TRBJ2-5	.	.	TGTGCCAGCAGCCCTGAGTGGGGGAAAGAGACCCAGTACTTC	CASSPEWGKETQYF
TRBV10-3	TRBJ2-1	.	.	TGTGCCATCAGTGAGGCCCCCGGGACCCCCATGGAGTTCTTC	CAISEAPGTPMEFF
TRBV18	TRBJ2-1	TRBD2	.	TGTGCCAGCTCACATAGCGGGGGACCTTACAATGAGCAGTTCTTC	CASSHSGGPYNEQFF
TRBV25-1	TRBJ1-1	.	.	TGTGCCACCCGGGACCTGAACACTGAAGCTTTCTTT	CATRDLNTEAFF
TRBV5-8	TRBJ2-7	.	.	TGTGCCAGCAGCTCGGGACGGACATACTCCTACGAGCAGTACTTC	CASSSGRTYSYEQYF
TRBV4-2	TRBJ1-6	.	few	TGTGCCAGCAGGAGTAGTGGGGCACCCCTCCACTTT	CASRSSGAPLHF
TRBV18	TRBJ1-1	.	.	TGTGCCAGCTCACCCTTCCGGGAGGCACTAGAAGCTTTCTTT	CASSPFREALEAFF
TRBV19	TRBJ1-1	.	.	TGTGCCAGTAGCTCGGGACAAGGCCCTGAAGCTTTCTTT	CASSSGQGPEAFF
TRBV6-6	TRBJ2-7	.	.	TGTGCCAGCAGTTACGCATTGCCCAGGGACTACGAGCAGTACTTC	CASSYALPRDYEQYF
TRBV5-1	TRBJ1-1	.	.	TGCGCCAGCAGCCGATGGACCTTATTGGACACTGAAGCTTTCTTT	CASSRWTLLDTEAFF
TRBV5-1	TRBJ2-7	TRBD1	once	TGCGCCAGCAGCCCGGGGACAGAAGGTTACGAGCAGTACTTC	CASSPGTEGYEQYF
TRBV5-3	TRBJ1-1	.	.	TGTGCCAGAAAAAACCTCAAGAACACTGAAGCTTTCTTT	CARKNLKNTEAFF
TRBV21-1	TRBJ2-7	.	.	TGTGCCAGCAGCAAAAGCATCATTAGGGGACGGGGGGATCGCGAGCAGTACTTC	CASSKSIIRGRGDREQYF
TRBV4-1	TRBJ2-1	TRBD2	.	TGCGCCAGCAGCCAAGATATCTGTCGGGGGACTAGCTGCCATGAGCAGTTCTTC	CASSQDICRGTSCHEQFF
TRBV28	TRBJ1-1	.	.	TGTGCCAGCAGTCCCGGGGGGGGGAGTTGGGATTCCATCGCATATGAAGCTTTCTTT	CASSPGGGSWDSIAYEAFF
TRBV7-3	TRBJ2-2	.	.	TGTGCCAGCAGTTACGATGCGAACACCGGGGAGCTGTTTTTT	CASSYDANTGELFF
TRBV30	TRBJ1-6	.	.	TGTGCCTGGAGTCAGGTTCTGCCCCTCCACTTT	CAWSQVLPLHF
TRBV5-1	TRBJ2-5	TRBD2	.	TGCGCCAGCAGCGGTAGCGGGGGCCTTTGGGAGACCCAGTACTTC	CASSGSGGLWETQYF
TRBV11-3	TRBJ2-2	.	few	TGTGCCAGCAGCCCCCTGGGCGCCGGGGAGCTGTTTTTT	CASSPLGAGELFF
TRBV19	TRBJ1-6	TRBD1	.	TGTGCCAGTAGTATTTCCAGGGGGTATAATTCACCCCTCCACTTT	CASSISRGYNSPLHF
TRBV6-1	TRBJ1-4	.	few	TGTGCCAGCAGTGAAGGGGGTAGAACTAATGAAAAACTGTTTTTT	CASSEGGRTNEKLFF
TRBV28	TRBJ1-1	.	.	TGTGCCAGCAGTCCACGGTCACCACGAGGAGCTTTCTTT	CASSPRSPRGAFF
TRBV18	TRBJ1-2	.	few	TGTGCCAGCTCACCGACAGGCGCCTATGGCTACACCTTC	CASSPTGAYGYTF
TRBV5-6	TRBJ1-2	.	.	TGTGCCAGCAGCGCGGGGGGTAAAAACTATGGCTACACCTTC	CASSAGGKNYGYTF
TRBV28	TRBJ2-7	TRBD2	.	TGTGCCAGCACTTCTACGGGGGGAACCTACGAGCAGTACTTC	CASTSTGGTYEQYF
TRBV28	TRBJ1-1	.	.	TGTGCCAGCAGTTATGGTTCCGCCGGGGTAAACACTGAAGCTTTCTTT	CASSYGSAGVNTEAFF
TRBV6-5	TRBJ1-2	TRBD1	.	TGTGCCAGCACCCGACAGGGAGGTAACTATGGCTACACCTTC	CASTRQGGNYGYTF
TRBV5-1	TRBJ2-1	.	.	TGCGCCAGCAGTATGAGGGGGATAGACAATGAGCAGTTCTTC	CASSMRGIDNEQFF
TRBV5-6	TRBJ2-5	.	.	TGTGCCAGCAGCTGGAACCAGGGGTGGGAGCAGTACTTC	CASSWNQGWEQYF
TRBV7-2	TRBJ2-1	.	.	TGCGCCAGCAGCCGCATTCCGGGTCCCGAACCCTACAATGAGCAGTTCTTC	CASSRIPGPEPYNEQFF
TRBV7-2	TRBJ1-2	.	once	TGTGCCAGCAGCTCAATTGTCAGGGGCGCTAACTATGGCTACACCTTC	CASSSIVRGANYGYTF
TRBV5-4	TRBJ1-6	.	.	TGTGCCAGCAGCCGGACGGTCTCAACACCCCTCCACTTT	CASSRTVSTPLHF
TRBV4-2	TRBJ2-3	TRBD2	.	TGTGCCAGCAGCACCGGACTAGCTATCTTCACAGATACGCAGTATTTT	CASSTGLAIFTDTQYF
TRBV2	TRBJ1-6	.	few	TGTGCCAGCAGTGGGCAGGGGTTAGGTAATTCACCCCTCCACTTT	CASSGQGLGNSPLHF
TRBV30	TRBJ1-1	TRBD1	.	TGTGCCTGGTTGGGACAGGAGAACACTGAAGCTTTCTTT	CAWLGQENTEAFF
TRBV6-5	TRBJ1-3	TRBD1	medium-sized	TGTGCCAGCAGTTACTCACAGGGGGCAGCTGGAAACACCATATATTTT	CASSYSQGAAGNTIYF
TRBV9	TRBJ1-5	TRBD1	.	TGTGCCAGCAGCCCGGGACAGGGGGCTCTTAATCAGCCCCAGCATTTT	CASSPGQGALNQPQHF
TRBV11-3	TRBJ2-7	.	.	TGTGCCAGCAGCTTAGAGGCAGGAGCCGAGCAGTACTTC	CASSLEAGAEQYF
TRBV7-2	TRBJ1-1	TRBD1	.	TGTGCCAGCAGTTTCGGACAGGGCGCTGAAGCTTTCTTT	CASSFGQGAEAFF
TRBV28	TRBJ1-5	.	.	TGTGCCAGCAGCCGCACAGGGAGTCAGCCCCAGCATTTT	CASSRTGSQPQHF
TRBV6-6	TRBJ2-7	TRBD1	once	TGTGCCAGCAGTTACACACCGGGACAGGGAAACGAGCAGTACTTC	CASSYTPGQGNEQYF
TRBV30	TRBJ1-2	TRBD1	.	TGTGCCTGGAGTAGACAGGGATATGGCTACACCTTC	CAWSRQGYGYTF
TRBV19	TRBJ1-2	.	.	TGTGCCAGTAGTAGCACCTTTCCCCGGGCCTCAGGGCGAGGCTACACCTTC	CASSSTFPRASGRGYTF
TRBV19	TRBJ1-6	.	.	TGTGCCAGTAGCGGGGCCGCAACCACTTATAATTCACCCCTCCACTTT	CASSGAATTYNSPLHF
TRBV7-3	TRBJ1-1	TRBD1	few	TGTGCCAGCAAACAAGGGGGCGTGAACACTGAAGCTTTCTTT	CASKQGGVNTEAFF
TRBV28	TRBJ2-7	.	.	TGTGCCAGCAGTTGGTACTACGAGCAGTACTTC	CASSWYYEQYF